The present entry profiles one T cell receptor (beta chain) with its context. The germline V gene encodes CDR1 SGHVS and CDR2 FQNEAQ. J was trimmed by 2 bases and V by 2 bases; bases with no gene match: 2. This CDR3 has 15 residues. The sample originates from a study of blood T cell repertoires in COVID-19. Looking at the study overall: Samples came from the United States, Italy and Spain, spanning acute and convalescent COVID-19. T cells, B-cell-depleted T cells, or PBMCs supplied cDNA or gDNA.

Participant-reported clinical history was the basis for cohort assignment. Sequencing was performed with immunoSEQ multiplex PCR; in TCRdb, only in-frame clones are kept and a portion is missing. This table holds 150,000 to 200,000 clones, over 75% found once. Sequenced: PBMCs or T cells enriched from blood (not recorded which). The rearrangement links TRBV7-8 to TRBJ2-4; 8 bases map to TRBD2. The origin of this receptor is a man aged 45 to 65 who had recovered from COVID-19. CDR3 residues: CASSLSGGPKNIQYF. The CDR3 nucleotides read TGTGCCAGCAGCTTATCGGGGGGGCCCAAAAACATTCAGTACTTC.